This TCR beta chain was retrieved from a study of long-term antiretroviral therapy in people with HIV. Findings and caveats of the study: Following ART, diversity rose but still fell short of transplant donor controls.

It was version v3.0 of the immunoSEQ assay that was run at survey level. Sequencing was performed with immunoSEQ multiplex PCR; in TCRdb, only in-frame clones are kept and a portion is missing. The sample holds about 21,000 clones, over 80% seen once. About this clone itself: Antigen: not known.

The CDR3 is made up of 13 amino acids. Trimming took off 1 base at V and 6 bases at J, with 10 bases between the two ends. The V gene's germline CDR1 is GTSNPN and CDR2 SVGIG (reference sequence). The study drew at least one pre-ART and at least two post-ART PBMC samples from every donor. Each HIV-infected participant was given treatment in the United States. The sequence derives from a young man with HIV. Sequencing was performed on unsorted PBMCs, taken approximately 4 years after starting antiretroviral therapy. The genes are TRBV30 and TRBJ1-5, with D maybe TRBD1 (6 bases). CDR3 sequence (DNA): TGTGCCTGGAGTGCAGGGGAGGGTCAGCCCCAGCATTTT. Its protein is CAWSAGEGQPQHF.